The sequence of this T cell receptor beta chain was determined in a study of blood T cell repertoires in COVID-19. Study at large: Some COVID-19 samples were acute and others convalescent; all came from the United States, Italy and Spain.

Original handling: It was from reference gene primer amplification that nucleated cell counts were estimated. The data were produced by immunoSEQ multiplex PCR, yet TCRdb's version contains in-frame clones alone and is incomplete. V and J calls and clone size are those listed in that table; D and trimming were worked out from the DNA. The data contain around 130,000 clones, roughly 86% of them singletons. The specimen sequenced was peripheral blood. The TCR originated in a woman aged 45-65 years who had recovered from COVID-19.

This CDR3 reads CASSLAPTSAAYEQYF. The CDR3 DNA sequence: TGTGCCAGCAGCTTAGCTCCCACTAGCGCCGCCTACGAGCAGTACTTC. The chain recombines TRBV7-2 with TRBJ2-7; 7 nucleotides line up with TRBD2. The CDR3 consists of 16 residues. The germline gives CDR1 SGHTA, CDR2 FQGNSA. Trimming at V came to 0 bases and at J to 2 bases, leaving 7 bases not matched to a gene.